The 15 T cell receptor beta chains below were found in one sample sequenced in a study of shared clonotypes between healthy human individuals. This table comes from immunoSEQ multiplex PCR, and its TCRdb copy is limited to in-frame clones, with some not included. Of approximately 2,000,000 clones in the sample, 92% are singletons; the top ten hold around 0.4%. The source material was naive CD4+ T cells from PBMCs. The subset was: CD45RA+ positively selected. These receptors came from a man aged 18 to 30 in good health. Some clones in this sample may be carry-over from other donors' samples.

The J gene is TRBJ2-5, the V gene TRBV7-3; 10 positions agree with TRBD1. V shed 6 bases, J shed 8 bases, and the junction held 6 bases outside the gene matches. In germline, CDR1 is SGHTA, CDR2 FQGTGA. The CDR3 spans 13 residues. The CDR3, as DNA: TGTGCCAGCAGTCGGGGACAGGGGCGAACCCAGTACTTC. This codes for CASSRGQGRTQYF.

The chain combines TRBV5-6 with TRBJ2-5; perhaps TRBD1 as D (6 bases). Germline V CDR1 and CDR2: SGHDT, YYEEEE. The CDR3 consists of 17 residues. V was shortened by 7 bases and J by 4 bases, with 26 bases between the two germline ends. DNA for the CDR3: TGTGCCAGCGGTGCCTTAGGGGCAGGGGCTTTAGCAGAGACCCAGTACTTC. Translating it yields CASGALGAGALAETQYF. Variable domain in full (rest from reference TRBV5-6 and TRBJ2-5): DAGVTQSPTHLIKTRGQQVTLRCSPKSGHDTVSWYQQALGQGPQFIFQYYEEEERQRGNFPDRFSGHQFPNYSSELNVNALLLGDSALYLCASGALGAGALAETQYFGPGTRLLVL.

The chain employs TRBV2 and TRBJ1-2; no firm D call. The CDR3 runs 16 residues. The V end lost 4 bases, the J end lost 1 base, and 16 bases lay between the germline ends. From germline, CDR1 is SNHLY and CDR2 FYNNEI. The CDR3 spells CASSVMQQRINYGYTF. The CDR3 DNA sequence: TGTGCCAGCAGTGTAATGCAACAACGAATTAACTATGGCTACACCTTC. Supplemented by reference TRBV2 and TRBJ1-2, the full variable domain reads EPEVTQTPSHQVTQMGQEVILRCVPISNHLYFYWYRQILGQKVEFLVSFYNNEISEKSEIFDDQFSVERPDGSNFTLKIRSTKLEDSAMYFCASSVMQQRINYGYTFGSGTRLTVV.

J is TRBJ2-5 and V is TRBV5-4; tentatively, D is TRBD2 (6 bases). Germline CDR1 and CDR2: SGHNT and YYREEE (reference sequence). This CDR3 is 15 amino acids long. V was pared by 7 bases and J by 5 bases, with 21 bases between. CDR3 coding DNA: TGTGCCAGCGGGACTCCGGGACGGCGGACCGAGACCCAGTACTTC. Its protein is CASGTPGRRTETQYF.

The CDR3 here is CSVVDSVGKEKLFF. In nucleotides, the CDR3 is TGCAGCGTCGTGGACTCCGTGGGAAAGGAAAAACTGTTTTTT. The V and J genes are TRBV29-1 and TRBJ1-4; no clear D. Germline V gene sequence: CDR1 SQVTM, CDR2 ANQGSEA. The ends were cut back, 6 bases at V and 8 bases at J, with 19 bases in the middle. The CDR3 extends over 14 amino acids.

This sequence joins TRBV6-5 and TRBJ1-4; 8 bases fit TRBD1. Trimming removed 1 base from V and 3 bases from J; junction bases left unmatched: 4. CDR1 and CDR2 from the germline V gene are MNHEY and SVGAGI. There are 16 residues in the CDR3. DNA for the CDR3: TGTGCCAGCAGTTACTTACCGGGACAGGCTAATGAAAAACTGTTTTTT. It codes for CASSYLPGQANEKLFF.

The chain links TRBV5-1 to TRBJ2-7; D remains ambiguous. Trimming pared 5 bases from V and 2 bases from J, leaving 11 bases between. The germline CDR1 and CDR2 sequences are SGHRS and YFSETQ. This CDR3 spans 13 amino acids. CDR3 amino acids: CASSPASPYEQYF. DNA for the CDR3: TGCGCCAGCAGTCCCGCCAGCCCCTACGAGCAGTACTTC. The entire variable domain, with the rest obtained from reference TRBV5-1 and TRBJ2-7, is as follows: KAGVTQTPRYLIKTRGQQVTLSCSPISGHRSVSWYQQTPGQGLQFLFEYFSETQRNKGNFPGRFSGRQFSNSRSEMNVSTLELGDSALYLCASSPASPYEQYFGPGTRLTVT.

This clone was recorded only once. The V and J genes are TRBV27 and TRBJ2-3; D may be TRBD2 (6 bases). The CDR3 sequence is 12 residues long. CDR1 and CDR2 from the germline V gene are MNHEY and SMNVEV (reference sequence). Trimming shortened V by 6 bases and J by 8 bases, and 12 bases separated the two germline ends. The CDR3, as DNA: TGTGCCAGCAGCGGGACTTTCGCTACGCAGTATTTT. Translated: CASSGTFATQYF.

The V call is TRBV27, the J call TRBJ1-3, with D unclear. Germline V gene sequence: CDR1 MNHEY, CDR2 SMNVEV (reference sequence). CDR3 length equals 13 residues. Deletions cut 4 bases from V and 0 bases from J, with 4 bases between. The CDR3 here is CASSSDSGNTIYF. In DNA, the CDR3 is TGTGCCAGCAGTTCGGACTCTGGAAACACCATATATTTT.

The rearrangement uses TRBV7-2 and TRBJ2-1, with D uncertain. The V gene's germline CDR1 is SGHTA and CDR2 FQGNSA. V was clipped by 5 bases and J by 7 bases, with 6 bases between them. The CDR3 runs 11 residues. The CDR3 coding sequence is TGTGCCAGCAGCCCCAGTAATGAGCAGTTCTTC. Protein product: CASSPSNEQFF. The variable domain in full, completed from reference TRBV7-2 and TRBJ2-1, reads GAGVSQSPSNKVTEKGKDVELRCDPISGHTALYWYRQSLGQGLEFLIYFQGNSAPDKSGLPSDRFSAERTGGSVSTLTIQRTQQEDSAVYLCASSPSNEQFFGPGTRLTVL.

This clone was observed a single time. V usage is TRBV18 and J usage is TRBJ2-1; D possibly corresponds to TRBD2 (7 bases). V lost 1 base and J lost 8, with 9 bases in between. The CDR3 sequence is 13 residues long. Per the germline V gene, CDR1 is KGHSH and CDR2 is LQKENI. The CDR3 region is CASSPQGGDEQFF. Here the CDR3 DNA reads TGTGCCAGCTCACCACAGGGGGGGGATGAGCAGTTCTTC. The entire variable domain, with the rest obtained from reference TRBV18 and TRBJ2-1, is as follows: NAGVMQNPRHLVRRRGQEARLRCSPMKGHSHVYWYRQLPEEGLKFMVYLQKENIIDESGMPKERFSAEFPKEGPSILRIQQVVRGDSAAYFCASSPQGGDEQFFGPGTRLTVL.

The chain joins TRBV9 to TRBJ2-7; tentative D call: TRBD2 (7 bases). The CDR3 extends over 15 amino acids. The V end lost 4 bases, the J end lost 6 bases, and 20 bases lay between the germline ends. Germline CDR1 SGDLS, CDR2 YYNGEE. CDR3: CASSPLGGPVGEQYF. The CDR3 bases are TGTGCCAGCAGCCCATTGGGGGGGCCGGTAGGCGAGCAGTACTTC.

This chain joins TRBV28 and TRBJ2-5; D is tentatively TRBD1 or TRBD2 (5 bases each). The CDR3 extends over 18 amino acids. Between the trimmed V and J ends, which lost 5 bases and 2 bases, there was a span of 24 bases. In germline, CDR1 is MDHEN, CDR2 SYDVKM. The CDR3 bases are TGTGCCAGCAGTCCCGGGACGGCGGCCCCAGTCGGACAAGAGACCCAGTACTTC. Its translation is CASSPGTAAPVGQETQYF.

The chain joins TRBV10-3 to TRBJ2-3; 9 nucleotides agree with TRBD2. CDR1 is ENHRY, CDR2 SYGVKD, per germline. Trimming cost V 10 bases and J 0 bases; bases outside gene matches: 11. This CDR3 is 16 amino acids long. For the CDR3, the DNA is TGTGCCACATTGAAAGGGGCGGGAGGGAGCACAGATACGCAGTATTTT. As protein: CATLKGAGGSTDTQYF.

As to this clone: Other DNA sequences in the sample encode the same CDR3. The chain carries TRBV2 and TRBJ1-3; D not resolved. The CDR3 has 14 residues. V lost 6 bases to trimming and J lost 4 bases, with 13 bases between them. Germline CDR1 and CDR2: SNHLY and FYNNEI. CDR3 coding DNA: TGTGCCAGCAGCCCGGGAACGTCCGGAAACACCATATATTTT. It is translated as CASSPGTSGNTIYF.